These 30 T cell receptor beta chains were sequenced from one sample in a study of CD8+ T cells in alopecia areata. Time point indicated: mouse skin 6 weeks after grafting, around onset of hair loss. Extraction of RNA preceded its reverse transcription into cDNA, which served as the sequencing template. The data were produced by immunoSEQ multiplex PCR, yet TCRdb's version contains in-frame clones alone and is incomplete. The sample contains around 6,300 clones, none of them singletons. The sample was skin, taken at week 6. Receptors were obtained from a C3H/HeJ mouse with alopecia areata. Strain haplotype (MHC): H2-k.

Only a few counts were recorded for this clone. Gene names and germline match the mouse. The missing CDR3 end, 3 residues past where the read stops, is filled in from the germline J gene. This chain connects TRBV13-1 to TRBJ1-6; 10 bases are a match to TRBD1. TRBJ1-6 is given ORF status, its function remaining uncertain. The V segment lost 3 bases and the J segment 7 bases; nucleotides outside the gene matches: 1. Per the germline V gene, CDR1 is NSHNY and CDR2 is SYGAGN. The CDR3 is 14 amino acids. The covered CDR3 bases are TGTGCCAGCAGTGTGACAGGGGGCAATTCGCCC. Its translation is CASSVTGGNSP. The CDR3 as a whole reads CASSVTGGNSPLYF.

By share, this clone ranks as hyperexpanded. Gene names are the mouse ones. The CDR3 goes on 4 residues after the read ends, and that part is filled in from the germline J gene. This rearrangement joins TRBV13-3 to TRBJ2-3, with 10 bases aligning to TRBD1. The germline gives CDR1 NNHDY, CDR2 SYVADS. The CDR3 loop spans 15 amino acids. V shed 1 base, J shed 3 bases, and the junction held 2 bases outside the gene matches. CDR3 protein: CASSDRGQGAETLYF. Incomplete CDR3 DNA: TGTGCCAGCAGTGATAGGGGACAGGGGGCAGAA.

This clone was picked up many times. Germline and genes: mouse. The CDR3 end lies 4 residues beyond the end of the read and is filled in from the germline J gene. The V call is TRBV14, the J call TRBJ2-3, with 10 bases identical to TRBD1. Trimming removed 4 bases from V and 3 bases from J; junction bases left unmatched: 5. The CDR3 runs to 15 residues. CDR1 is SGHDT, CDR2 FRDEAV, per germline. The CDR3 sequence is CASSDRGQGAETLYF. Incomplete CDR3 DNA: TGTGCCAGCAGTGATAGGGGACAGGGGGCAGAA.

This clone was counted at least ten times. Gene names follow the mouse nomenclature. The read ends 4 residues before the CDR3 terminus; that terminus is restored from the germline J gene. The chain joins TRBV1 to TRBJ2-3; D possibly corresponds to TRBD2 (6 bases). Germline V CDR1 and CDR2: NSQYPW, LRSPGD (reference sequence). The V gene lost 0 bases and the J gene lost 0 bases, with 13 bases spanning the gap. The CDR3 is made up of 17 amino acids. CDR3 sequence reads: CTCSADGLGPSAETLYF. Partial CDR3 DNA: TGCACCTGCAGTGCAGATGGCCTGGGGCCTAGTGCAGAA.

This clone is labeled medium-sized. Gene names denote mouse genes. The missing CDR3 end, 4 residues past where the read stops, is filled in from the germline J gene. The rearrangement joins TRBV26 to TRBJ2-5; D is possibly TRBD2 (6 bases). CDR1 is KGHPV and CDR2 is FQNQEV in the germline V gene (reference sequence). The CDR3 sequence is 14 residues long. V shed 5 bases and J shed 1 base, with 10 bases lying between them. The sequenced part of the CDR3 DNA is TGTGCCAGCAGTTCCCGGGACTACCAAGAC. Its protein is CASSSRDYQD. The complete CDR3 protein is CASSSRDYQDTQYF.

Turning to this clone: Gene names and germline refer to mouse. The read finishes 4 residues shy of the CDR3 end, and the germline J gene is used to complete it. The chain recombines TRBV31 with TRBJ2-2; D perhaps matches TRBD1 (6 bases). Germline CDR1 reads GKSSPN; CDR2 reads SITVG. There are 14 residues in the CDR3. V shed 0 bases and J shed 2 bases, with 7 bases lying between them. This CDR3 reads CAWSLQGNTGQLYF. CDR3 bases read: TGTGCCTGGAGTCTCCAGGGGAACACCGGG.

A word on this clone: Mouse germline and gene names are used. The read terminates 4 residues ahead of where the CDR3 ends, so the germline J gene completes it. The chain carries TRBV13-2 and TRBJ2-5; a possible D gene is TRBD1 (6 bases). The CDR3 has 13 residues. Per germline, CDR1 NNHNN and CDR2 SYGAGS (reference sequence). The CDR3 reads CASGTGTKDTQYF. The CDR3 DNA, read in part, is TGTGCCAGCGGTACCGGGACAAAAGAC.

Details on this clone: Germline and genes: mouse. The read gets to within 4 residues of the CDR3 end, and the germline J gene fills in the rest. The V call is TRBV31, the J call TRBJ2-1; D perhaps matches TRBD2 (6 bases). The V end was cut by 0 bases, the J end by 0 bases, with 9 bases between. CDR1 and CDR2 from the germline V gene are GKSSPN and SITVG. The CDR3 sequence is 15 residues long. The sequenced CDR3 bases are TGTGCCTGGAGTCTGGGGGGTTATAACTATGCT. This encodes CAWSLGGYNYA. The entire CDR3 protein reads CAWSLGGYNYAEQFF.

A few counts support this clone. Genes and germline are mouse. The read gets to within 4 residues of the CDR3 end, and the germline J gene fills in the rest. The chain carries TRBV13-2 and TRBJ1-2; D possibly corresponds to TRBD1 (5 bases). CDR1 and CDR2 (germline): NNHNN, SYGAGS (reference sequence). The CDR3 is made up of 12 amino acids. CDR3 bases read: TGTGCCAGCGGTGAGCAGGGTGGC. It specifies CASGEQGG. The entire CDR3 is CASGEQGGDYTF.

A word on this clone: A far larger clone lies a single base away; this is likely a read error. Mouse gene names apply. The read gets to within 4 residues of the CDR3 end, and the germline J gene fills in the rest. This sample includes further DNA sequences coding for the same CDR3. The chain uses TRBV29 and TRBJ1-2, with TRBD1 as a possible D gene (6 bases). Germline V gene lookup returns CDR1 MSHET and CDR2 SYDVDS. Trimming pared 6 bases from V and 2 bases from J, leaving 10 bases between. The CDR3 is made up of 13 amino acids. CDR3 amino acids: CASSGTGNSDYTF. The CDR3 bases that were read are TGTGCTAGCAGCGGTACAGGGAACTCC.

In its sample, this clone was seen many times. Each gene name is a mouse one. The sequenced fragment ends 4 residues before the CDR3 boundary, so the rest is inferred from the germline J gene. This chain connects TRBV13-1 to TRBJ1-2; perhaps TRBD1 as D (5 bases). The CDR3 has 14 residues. Germline V gene data show CDR1 as NSHNY and CDR2 as SYGAGN. Trimming took off 2 bases at V and 0 bases at J, with 8 bases between the two ends. The CDR3 spells CASSEDNANSDYTF. The covered CDR3 bases are TGTGCCAGCAGTGAGGACAATGCAAACTCC.

To note about this clone: Genes here carry mouse names. The sequenced fragment ends 4 residues before the CDR3 boundary, so the rest is inferred from the germline J gene. V and J are TRBV1 and TRBJ2-2; D is possibly TRBD2 (6 bases). Germline V gene sequence: CDR1 NSQYPW, CDR2 LRSPGD (reference sequence). V lost 4 bases and J 0 bases, leaving 6 bases between the germline ends. This CDR3 is 14 amino acids long. The sequenced CDR3 bases are TGCACCTGCAGTGGACTGGCAAACACCGGG. It yields the protein CTCSGLANTG. The CDR3 in its entirety is CTCSGLANTGQLYF. The whole variable domain, remainder taken from reference TRBV1 and TRBJ2-2, is VTLLEQNPRWRLVPRGQAVNLRCILKNSQYPWMSWYQQDLQKQLQWLFTLRSPGDKEVKSLPGADYLATRVTDTELRLQVANMSQGRTLYCTCSGLANTGQLYFGEGSKLTVL.

With regard to this clone: Genes and germline come from the mouse. The CDR3 goes on 4 residues after the read ends, and that part is filled in from the germline J gene. The V and J genes are TRBV13-2 and TRBJ2-7; TRBD2 matches at 12 bases. The CDR3 totals 16 residues. The J segment lost 0 bases and the V segment lost 4 bases, leaving 5 bases of the junction unmatched. CDR1 is NNHNN and CDR2 is SYGAGS in the germline V gene (reference sequence). This CDR3 is CASGPGLGGLSYEQYF. The part of the CDR3 DNA that was read is TGTGCCAGCGGTCCGGGACTGGGGGGCCTCTCCTAT.

This clone appeared a few times. The gene names given are mouse names. The read terminates 4 residues ahead of where the CDR3 ends, so the germline J gene completes it. The V and J genes are TRBV5 and TRBJ2-5; 11 nucleotides match TRBD2. Germline V CDR1 and CDR2: LGHNA, YNLKQL (reference sequence). The CDR3 runs to 15 residues. CDR3 DNA, as far as it was read: TGTGCCAGCAGCTCCCTACTGGGGGGGCTAGAC. Translating gives CASSSLLGGLD. The entire CDR3 sequence reads CASSSLLGGLDTQYF.

This clone was seen at least ten times. Germline and genes: mouse. The CDR3 end falls 4 residues outside the read, so it is completed with the germline J gene. This chain uses TRBV13-3 with TRBJ2-7, with D perhaps TRBD2 (5 bases). This CDR3 is built from 13 residues. V was pared by 2 bases and J by 0 bases, with 6 bases between. Germline V CDR1 and CDR2: NNHDY, SYVADS. The DNA read from the CDR3 is TGTGCCAGCAGTGACTGGGCCTCCTAT. Residues: CASSDWASY. In full, the CDR3 reads CASSDWASYEQYF.

This clone was seen at least ten times. Genes and germline come from the mouse. The read terminates 4 residues before the CDR3 end, so the remaining end is supplied by the germline J gene. V is TRBV16 and J is TRBJ2-7; 7 bases align to TRBD2. Per the germline V gene, CDR1 is SGHSA and CDR2 is FRNQAP. The CDR3 is 16 amino acids. The covered CDR3 bases are TGTGCAAGCAGCTTAGTTCCTTGGGTCTGGGGGTAT. It is translated as CASSLVPWVWGY. The CDR3 in its entirety is CASSLVPWVWGYEQYF.

This clone showed up just a few times. Gene names are mouse gene names. The read falls 3 residues short of the CDR3 end, and the missing part is taken from the germline J gene. The chain combines TRBV1 with TRBJ1-3; perhaps TRBD1 as D (6 bases). Deletions cut 3 bases from V and 2 bases from J, with 8 bases between. Germline-derived CDR1 and CDR2 are NSQYPW and LRSPGD (reference sequence). This CDR3 is built from 14 residues. CDR3: CTCSAAGAGNTLYF. CDR3 DNA, as far as it was read: TGCACCTGCAGTGCGGCAGGGGCTGGAAATACG.

This clone has a count of ten or more. Germline and genes here are mouse. The read finishes 4 residues shy of the CDR3 end, and the germline J gene is used to complete it. This chain links TRBV13-1 with TRBJ1-1; 7 nucleotides match TRBD1. V dropped 1 base and J dropped 4; count of bases not matched to a gene: 7. CDR1 is NSHNY, CDR2 SYGAGN, per germline. The CDR3 loop spans 15 amino acids. Incomplete CDR3 DNA: TGTGCCAGCAGTGATCGACAGGGAGGGAGCACA. Translation: CASSDRQGGST. From start to end, the CDR3 is CASSDRQGGSTEVFF.

As for this clone: Germline and genes here are mouse. The read falls 4 residues short of the CDR3 end, and the missing part is taken from the germline J gene. The chain employs TRBV1 and TRBJ2-5; 11 nucleotides align to TRBD2. Unmatched junction bases numbered 5, after V lost 6 bases and J lost 0 bases. The germline gives CDR1 NSQYPW, CDR2 LRSPGD (reference sequence). The CDR3 extends over 16 amino acids. The covered CDR3 bases are TGCACCTGCAGGGCCGGGACTGGGGGAAACCAAGAC. This sequence encodes CTCRAGTGGNQD. The whole CDR3 sequence reads CTCRAGTGGNQDTQYF.

This clone was picked up many times. Gene names and germline refer to mouse. The read stops 4 residues short of the end of the CDR3; the missing end is completed from the germline J gene. This rearrangement joins TRBV17 to TRBJ2-3, with D possibly matching TRBD1 (6 bases). Germline V gene sequence: CDR1 MNHDT, CDR2 YYDKIL. V lost 1 base to trimming and J lost 0 bases, with 11 bases between them. CDR3 length: 16 residues. The CDR3 protein is CASSRVRDNSAETLYF. CDR3 DNA (partial): TGTGCTAGCAGTAGAGTCCGGGACAATAGTGCAGAA. Based on the CDR3 plus reference TRBV17 and TRBJ2-3, the full variable domain is DTTVKQNPRYKLARVGKPVNLICSQTMNHDTMYWYQKKPNQAPKLLLFYYDKILNREADTFEKFQSSRPNNSFCSLYIGSAGLEYSAMYLCASSRVRDNSAETLYFGSGTRLTVL.

Only a few counts were recorded for this clone. Gene names follow the mouse nomenclature. The CDR3 sequence: CASGTGGDTGQLYF. The sequenced CDR3 bases are TGTGCCAGCGGGACAGGGGGGGACACCGGG. The chain employs TRBV13-2 and TRBJ2-2; 9 bases are a match to TRBD1. The CDR3 goes on 4 residues after the read ends, and that part is filled in from the germline J gene. The CDR3 has 14 amino acids. Germline assignment: CDR1 NNHNN and CDR2 SYGAGS (reference sequence). Losses at the gene ends were 5 bases for V and 3 bases for J; bases not matched to a gene: 2.

This clone was observed at least ten times. Gene names follow the mouse nomenclature. The CDR3 goes on 3 residues after the read ends, and that part is filled in from the germline J gene. This chain connects TRBV19 to TRBJ1-6, with D possibly being TRBD1 (6 bases). TRBJ1-6 is reported as an ORF; its role is uncertain. The ends were cut back, 1 base at V and 5 bases at J, with 10 bases in the middle. This CDR3 contains 15 residues. Germline CDR1 FNHDT, CDR2 SITEND (reference sequence). CDR3 sequence: CASSIKGTHNSPLYF. The CDR3 bases that were read are TGTGCCAGCAGTATAAAGGGGACACATAATTCGCCC.

In this sample, this clone turned up a few times. The gene names given are mouse names. The CDR3 loop reads CASSFGRDEQYF. CDR3 DNA (partial): TGTGCAAGCAGCTTCGGCAGGGAT. The V gene is TRBV16, the J gene TRBJ2-7, with D maybe TRBD1 (5 bases). Coverage ceases 4 residues before the CDR3 finishes, and the germline J gene fills in the end. The CDR3 is 12 residues long. Germline V gene sequence: CDR1 SGHSA, CDR2 FRNQAP.

This clone turned up a few times. Gene names and germline match the mouse. The sequenced fragment ends 3 residues before the CDR3 boundary, so the rest is inferred from the germline J gene. V is TRBV31 and J is TRBJ1-6, with a tentative D call TRBD1 (6 bases). TRBJ1-6 is flagged as an ORF with uncertain function. The CDR3 totals 13 residues. Germline loops: CDR1 GKSSPN, CDR2 SITVG. V shed 3 bases and J shed 4 bases, with 7 bases lying between them. CDR3 DNA (partial): TGTGCCTGGAGCGGACAGTATAATTCGCCC. Its translation: CAWSGQYNSP. From start to end, the CDR3 is CAWSGQYNSPLYF.

This clone is classed as large. Any gene name here is a mouse gene name. The observed sequence ends 4 residues before the CDR3 terminus, with the missing tail filled in from the germline J gene. The V and J genes are TRBV1 and TRBJ2-4; D is unclear. Trimming cost V 0 bases and J 0 bases, with 4 bases left between them. Germline V gene sequence: CDR1 NSQYPW, CDR2 LRSPGD (reference sequence). CDR3 size: 14 residues. CDR3 region: CTCSADNSQNTLYF. The sequenced part of the CDR3 DNA is TGCACCTGCAGTGCAGACAATAGTCAAAAC.

This clone was counted many times. The germline and genes are mouse ones. The sequence runs out 4 residues before the end of the CDR3; the remainder is reconstructed from the germline J gene. The chain employs TRBV16 and TRBJ2-7; weak D call: TRBD2 (6 bases). Germline CDR1 is SGHSA and CDR2 is FRNQAP. The CDR3 sequence is 15 residues long. V lost 5 bases and J 0 bases, leaving 14 bases between the germline ends. The CDR3 spells CASSPYWVISYEQYF. Partial CDR3 DNA: TGTGCAAGCAGCCCCTACTGGGTGATCTCCTAT.

This clone has a count of ten or more. Germline and genes here are mouse. Read sequence stops 4 residues before the CDR3 end, and the germline J gene provides the missing end. This chain links TRBV16 with TRBJ2-5; TRBD2 aligns across 9 bases. The CDR3 totals 13 residues. From germline, CDR1 is SGHSA and CDR2 FRNQAP. The chain's CDR3 is CASSRDWEDTQYF. The part of the CDR3 DNA that was read is TGTGCAAGCAGCCGGGACTGGGAAGAC.

This clone was seen a few times. The germline and genes are mouse ones. The CDR3 extends 4 residues past the end of the read, so its final part is completed from the germline J gene. The V call is TRBV13-2, the J call TRBJ2-7; TRBD1 might be the D (5 bases). The germline CDR1 and CDR2 sequences are NNHNN and SYGAGS (reference sequence). There are 13 residues in the CDR3. V was trimmed by 4 bases and J by 0 bases, leaving 8 bases between them. The CDR3 loop is CASGRQISYEQYF. CDR3 bases read: TGTGCCAGCGGTCGACAGATCTCCTAT.

As to this clone: Genes and germline come from the mouse. The sequenced CDR3 bases are TGTGCCAGCTCTCTTTACCCAGCAAACTCC. Its protein is CASSLYPANS. The CDR3 reads in full as CASSLYPANSDYTF. The gene calls are TRBV12-1 and TRBJ1-2; unclear D gene. The DNA ends 4 residues before the CDR3 does, and the rest of the CDR3 is filled in from the germline J gene. V gave up 1 base and J gave up 0 bases, with 8 bases separating them. The CDR3 contains 14 residues. The germline CDR1 and CDR2 sequences are SGHSN and HYEKVE. Full variable domain (rest looked up from reference TRBV12-1 and TRBJ1-2): DSGVVQSPRHIIKEKGGRSVLTCIPISGHSNVVWYQQTLGKELKFLIQHYEKVERDKGFLPSRFSVQQFDDYHSEMNMSALELEDSAMYFCASSLYPANSDYTFGSGTRLLVI.

This clone was seen ten or more times. Each gene name is a mouse one. The read stops 4 residues short of the end of the CDR3; the missing end is completed from the germline J gene. The chain employs TRBV16 and TRBJ2-7, with D hard to call. The germline gives CDR1 SGHSA, CDR2 FRNQAP. This CDR3 comprises 11 residues. The CDR3 bases that were read are TGTGCAAGCAGCCCTCAGCAT. Encoded protein: CASSPQH. The CDR3, in full, reads CASSPQHEQYF.